These T cell receptor beta chains were read from a single sample in a study of blood T cells in healthy people across ages. TCRdb used MiXCR to reprocess the 5' RACE reads, holding one entry per CDR3 protein. The data hold more than 800,000 distinct CDR3 sequences, with over 35% observed a single time. The sequenced material came from blood. All receptors come from a woman aged 55-70 years in good health. Each CDR3 is given with its conserved first and last residue. A D gene is named only where the DNA matches it firmly. Size tells how often a clone was seen (once, few, many) or the class of an expanded clone, and some rows leave it out.

D,V,J,size,CDR3,DNA
TRBD2,TRBV2,TRBJ2-1,-,CATYSGATYNEQFF,TGTGCCACCTATAGCGGGGCGACCTACAATGAGCAGTTCTTC
TRBD1,TRBV6-5,TRBJ1-5,-,CASSLGGQGRQPQHF,TGTGCCAGCAGTTTAGGGGGACAGGGGCGGCAGCCCCAGCATTTT
-,TRBV6-1,TRBJ2-7,-,CASRPGASYEQYF,TGTGCCAGCAGACCAGGGGCATCCTACGAGCAGTACTTC
TRBD1,TRBV5-4,TRBJ1-2,few,CASSPGQETYGYTF,TGTGCCAGCAGCCCGGGACAGGAGACCTATGGCTACACCTTC
TRBD2,TRBV12-3/TRBV12-4,TRBJ2-3,few,CASSFALAGTDTQYF,TGTGCCAGCAGTTTTGCACTAGCGGGCACAGATACGCAGTATTTT
-,TRBV6-5,TRBJ2-7,-,CASSYSRLTPYEQYF,TGTGCCAGCAGTTACTCGAGACTCACTCCCTACGAGCAGTACTTC
-,TRBV10-3,TRBJ2-1,few,CAIRTRGEQFF,TGTGCCATCAGAACCAGGGGAGAGCAGTTCTTC
TRBD2,TRBV3-1,TRBJ2-7,-,CASSQPTSGRSAEQYF,TGTGCCAGCAGCCAACCGACTAGCGGGAGGTCCGCCGAGCAGTACTTC
-,TRBV12-3/TRBV12-4,TRBJ1-1,few,CASIVQVPNTEAFF,TGTGCCAGTATAGTACAGGTTCCTAACACTGAAGCTTTCTTT
TRBD2,TRBV13,TRBJ2-1,-,CASSPIKTSGSFGEQFF,TGTGCCAGCAGCCCGATCAAAACTAGCGGGAGTTTTGGTGAGCAGTTCTTC
TRBD1,TRBV5-1,TRBJ2-7,many,CASSLATGGLYEQYF,TGCGCCAGCAGCTTGGCCACAGGGGGCCTCTACGAGCAGTACTTC
TRBD1,TRBV6-5,TRBJ1-1,-,CASSYLQGTTEAFF,TGTGCCAGCAGTTACTTACAGGGGACCACTGAAGCTTTCTTT
-,TRBV10-3,TRBJ2-2,-,CAISESGADRNTGELFF,TGTGCCATCAGTGAGTCGGGGGCGGACAGGAACACCGGGGAGCTGTTTTTT
-,TRBV15,TRBJ2-7,-,CATSRPEYEQYF,TGTGCCACCAGCAGACCAGAGTACGAGCAGTACTTC
TRBD1,TRBV7-3,TRBJ2-7,-,CASSSFSRTGGNEQYF,TGTGCCAGCAGCTCATTCAGTAGGACAGGGGGGAATGAGCAGTACTTC
-,TRBV18,TRBJ1-5,few,CASSPVGDNQPQHF,TGTGCCAGCTCACCAGTGGGGGACAATCAGCCCCAGCATTTT
-,TRBV4-1,TRBJ2-1,few,CASSQIIGEQFF,TGCGCCAGCAGCCAAATCATCGGAGAGCAGTTCTTC
-,TRBV27,TRBJ2-4,-,CASSPLVRGRSGRADIQYF,TGTGCCAGCAGCCCCCTCGTCAGGGGGCGTAGCGGGAGAGCAGACATTCAGTACTTC
TRBD1,TRBV27,TRBJ2-2,-,CASSRGTAVNTGELFF,TGTGCCAGCAGTCGAGGGACAGCAGTGAACACCGGGGAGCTGTTTTTT
-,TRBV29-1,TRBJ2-1,few,CSVEEVWGCEQFF,TGCAGCGTTGAAGAAGTTTGGGGCTGTGAGCAGTTCTTC
-,TRBV12-3/TRBV12-4,TRBJ2-7,-,CASSFRSSPYYEQYF,TGTGCCAGCAGTTTTCGGAGCAGTCCCTACTACGAGCAGTACTTC
TRBD2,TRBV4-1,TRBJ2-3,few,CASSQDGASGRADTQYF,TGCGCCAGCAGCCAAGATGGCGCTAGCGGGAGAGCAGATACGCAGTATTTT
-,TRBV29-1,TRBJ2-1,-,CSVDREARPGEQFF,TGCAGCGTTGACAGGGAGGCCCGGCCCGGTGAGCAGTTCTTC
TRBD2,TRBV7-9,TRBJ2-1,-,CASSLAWERGPYNEQFF,TGTGCCAGCAGCTTAGCGTGGGAGCGGGGACCCTACAATGAGCAGTTCTTC
-,TRBV15,TRBJ2-7,-,CATSRAEGKASYEQYF,TGTGCCACCAGCAGAGCCGAGGGAAAGGCCTCCTACGAGCAGTACTTC
-,TRBV5-5,TRBJ2-4,few,CASSLVAGLWGNIQYF,TGTGCCAGCAGCTTGGTAGCAGGGTTATGGGGAAACATTCAGTACTTC
-,TRBV27,TRBJ2-1,many,CASSLRQADEQFF,TGTGCCAGCAGTCTAAGACAGGCGGATGAGCAGTTCTTC
-,TRBV6-5,TRBJ1-2,-,CASSYIGAGNYGYTF,TGTGCCAGCAGTTACATCGGGGCAGGAAACTATGGCTACACCTTC
-,TRBV15,TRBJ1-1,-,CATSTSGLVEAFF,TGTGCCACCAGCACCTCAGGACTGGTTGAAGCTTTCTTT
-,TRBV28,TRBJ2-1,few,CASSFRDSPNEQFF,TGTGCCAGCAGTTTTCGTGACAGTCCCAATGAGCAGTTCTTC
TRBD1,TRBV6-5,TRBJ1-1,few,CASSYLGQGSDTEAFF,TGTGCCAGCAGTTACCTAGGACAGGGGAGTGACACTGAAGCTTTCTTT
-,TRBV7-8,TRBJ2-7,-,CVSSSRAGVRGDSEQYF,TGTGTCAGCAGCTCACGAGCTGGGGTACGTGGGGACTCCGAGCAGTACTTC
-,TRBV29-1,TRBJ2-1,-,CSVEEGIEQFF,TGCAGCGTTGAAGAGGGTATCGAGCAGTTCTTC
-,TRBV7-9,TRBJ2-7,-,CASSPGGGDEQYF,TGTGCCAGCAGCCCAGGGGGAGGGGACGAGCAGTACTTC
-,TRBV21-1,TRBJ2-3,-,CASSKVSSGSYTDTQYF,TGTGCCAGCAGCAAAGTGTCTAGCGGGAGTTACACAGATACGCAGTATTTT
TRBD1,TRBV2,TRBJ2-5,few,CASRAGTGALSQETQYF,TGTGCCAGCAGGGCCGGGACAGGGGCGCTATCCCAAGAGACCCAGTACTTC
-,TRBV29-1,TRBJ2-2,-,CSVGPPRSGGGSGELFF,TGCAGCGTTGGGCCCCCTAGGAGCGGAGGAGGGTCCGGGGAGCTGTTTTTT
-,TRBV7-2,TRBJ1-2,few,CASSYRPPRSTNYGYTF,TGTGCCAGCAGCTACCGCCCACCTAGGAGTACTAACTATGGCTACACCTTC
-,TRBV3-1,TRBJ2-7,-,CASSQEAGFLGYEQYF,TGTGCCAGCAGCCAAGAGGCTGGGTTTCTGGGATACGAGCAGTACTTC
-,TRBV4-3,TRBJ1-2,-,CASSQDKRDLVGGYTF,TGCGCCAGCAGCCAAGATAAAAGGGATTTAGTAGGAGGCTACACCTTC
TRBD2,TRBV5-4,TRBJ2-3,few,CASSGLAGGRNTDTQYF,TGTGCCAGCAGCGGACTAGCGGGTGGGAGGAACACAGATACGCAGTATTTT
-,TRBV6-6,TRBJ2-7,-,CASKHGLYEQYF,TGTGCCAGCAAACACGGGCTCTACGAGCAGTACTTC
-,TRBV4-1,TRBJ1-4,few,CASSQSRDQEKLFF,TGCGCCAGCAGCCAATCAAGAGATCAAGAAAAACTGTTTTTT
TRBD1,TRBV20-1,TRBJ2-5,-,CSATGEGARWETQYF,TGCAGTGCTACCGGTGAGGGGGCTCGGTGGGAGACCCAGTACTTC
-,TRBV29-1,TRBJ1-1,-,CSGEDRNTEAFF,TGCAGCGGGGAAGACAGGAACACTGAAGCTTTCTTT
-,TRBV6-6,TRBJ2-5,-,CASSYSIDEQYF,TGTGCCAGCAGTTACTCGATTGATGAGCAGTACTTC
TRBD2,TRBV20-1,TRBJ2-7,once,CSAIYREGPYEQYF,TGCAGTGCTATATATCGGGAGGGCCCCTACGAGCAGTACTTC
-,TRBV20-1,TRBJ2-1,-,CSARDGPRPRETQFF,TGCAGTGCTAGAGATGGACCTAGGCCCCGAGAGACCCAGTTCTTC
TRBD2,TRBV24-1,TRBJ2-1,-,CATSDASGRYNEQFF,TGTGCCACCAGTGACGCTAGCGGACGCTACAATGAGCAGTTCTTC
-,TRBV7-2,TRBJ2-1,-,CAISRFNEQFF,TGTGCCATCAGCCGTTTTAATGAGCAGTTCTTC
-,TRBV7-9,TRBJ2-5,-,CASSLGTATPGREQYF,TGTGCCAGCAGCTTGGGGACAGCCACACCGGGGAGGGAGCAGTACTTC